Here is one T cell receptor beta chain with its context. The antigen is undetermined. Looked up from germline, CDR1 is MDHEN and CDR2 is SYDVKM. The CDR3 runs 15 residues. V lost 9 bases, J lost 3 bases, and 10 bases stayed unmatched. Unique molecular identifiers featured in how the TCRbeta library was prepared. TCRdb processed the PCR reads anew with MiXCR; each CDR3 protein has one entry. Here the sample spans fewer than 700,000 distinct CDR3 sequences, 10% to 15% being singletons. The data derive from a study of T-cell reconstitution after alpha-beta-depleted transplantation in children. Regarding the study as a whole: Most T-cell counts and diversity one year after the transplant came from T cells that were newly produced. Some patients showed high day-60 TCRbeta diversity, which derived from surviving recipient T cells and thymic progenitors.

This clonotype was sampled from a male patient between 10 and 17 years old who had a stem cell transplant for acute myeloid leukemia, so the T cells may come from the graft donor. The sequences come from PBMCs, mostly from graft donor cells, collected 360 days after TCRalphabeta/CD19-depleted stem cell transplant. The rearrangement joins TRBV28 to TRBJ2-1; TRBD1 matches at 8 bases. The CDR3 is CASTQPGQGYNEQFF. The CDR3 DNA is TGTGCCAGTACCCAACCCGGACAGGGCTACAATGAGCAGTTCTTC.